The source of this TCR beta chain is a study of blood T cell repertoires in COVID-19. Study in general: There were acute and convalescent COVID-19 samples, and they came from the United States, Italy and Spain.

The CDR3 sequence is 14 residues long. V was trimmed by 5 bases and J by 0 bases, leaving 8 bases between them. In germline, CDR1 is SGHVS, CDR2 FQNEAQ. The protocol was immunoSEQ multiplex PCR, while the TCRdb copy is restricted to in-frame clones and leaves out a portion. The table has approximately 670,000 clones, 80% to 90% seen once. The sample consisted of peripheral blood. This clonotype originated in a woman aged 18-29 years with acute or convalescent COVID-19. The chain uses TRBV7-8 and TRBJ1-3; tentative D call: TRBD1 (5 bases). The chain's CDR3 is CASSLTVSGNTIYF. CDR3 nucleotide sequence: TGTGCCAGCAGCCTGACAGTCTCTGGAAACACCATATATTTT.